The 15 T cell receptor beta chains below were found in one sample sequenced in a study of T cell responses to AZD1222 COVID-19 vaccine. TCRdb keeps only in-frame clones here, not all; method: immunoSEQ multiplex PCR. The sample includes 100,000 to 120,000 clones, about 88% of them seen just once. The specimen comprised peripheral blood, sampled on day 0 of AZD1222 vaccination. These TCRs come from an adult in good health.

V gene TRBV5-4 combines with J gene TRBJ1-4; no clear D gene. This CDR3 comprises 14 residues. Trimming pared 6 bases from V and 0 bases from J, leaving 9 bases between. Germline CDR1 is SGHNT and CDR2 is YYREEE (reference sequence). CDR3 amino acids: CASTEGSTNEKLFF. The DNA for the CDR3 is TGTGCCAGCACCGAGGGATCAACTAATGAAAAACTGTTTTTT.

V is TRBV5-1 and J is TRBJ1-2; D ambiguous. The CDR3 is 11 amino acids. The ends were cut back, 3 bases at V and 7 bases at J, with 7 bases in the middle. Germline CDR1 reads SGHRS; CDR2 reads YFSETQ. This CDR3 reads CASSSDSGYTF. CDR3 coding DNA: TGCGCCAGCAGCTCCGATAGTGGCTACACCTTC.

This chain joins TRBV7-8 and TRBJ2-1; TRBD2 aligns across 9 bases. V was pared by 3 bases and J by 12 bases, with 15 bases of the junction left unmatched. Germline V gives CDR1 SGHVS, CDR2 FQNEAQ. CDR3 length: 16 residues. The CDR3 reads CASSFGHYSGTSTQFF. CDR3 in DNA: TGTGCCAGCAGCTTTGGCCACTACTCCGGGACTAGCACGCAGTTCTTC.

The chain recombines TRBV7-9 with TRBJ1-5, with D possibly matching TRBD1 (5 bases). Germline V gives CDR1 SEHNR, CDR2 FQNEAQ (reference sequence). The CDR3 is made up of 13 amino acids. Trimming took 5 bases from V and 7 from J, leaving 12 bases between them. The CDR3 spells CASSPGGWQPQHF. The CDR3, as DNA: TGTGCCAGCAGCCCCGGGGGGTGGCAGCCCCAGCATTTT.

The rearrangement uses TRBV11-3 and TRBJ2-7; TRBD2 might be the D (5 bases). Trimming shortened V by 3 bases and J by 6 bases, and 12 bases separated the two germline ends. Germline loops: CDR1 SGHNT, CDR2 YENEEA. The CDR3 extends over 13 amino acids. For the CDR3, the DNA is TGTGCCAGCAGCTTTCTAGCAGCTTCCGAGCAGTACTTC. Protein: CASSFLAASEQYF.

The rearrangement joins TRBV18 to TRBJ2-1, with a weak D call TRBD2 (6 bases). This CDR3 region has 12 residues. With 3 bases removed from V and 10 bases from J, the gap between germline ends came to 10 bases. From germline, CDR1 is KGHSH and CDR2 LQKENI. This CDR3 reads CASSPYAGEQFF. The CDR3 DNA is TGTGCCAGCTCACCTTATGCGGGAGAGCAGTTCTTC. Together with reference TRBV18 and TRBJ2-1, the CDR3 gives the full variable domain: NAGVMQNPRHLVRRRGQEARLRCSPMKGHSHVYWYRQLPEEGLKFMVYLQKENIIDESGMPKERFSAEFPKEGPSILRIQQVVRGDSAAYFCASSPYAGEQFFGPGTRLTVL.

The CDR3 spells CATSRGLAEAFF. The CDR3 coding sequence is TGTGCCACCAGCAGAGGCTTGGCCGAAGCTTTCTTT. The chain combines TRBV15 with TRBJ1-1, with D hard to call. V was cut by 1 base and J by 8 bases, with 8 bases left in between. The CDR3 length is 12 residues. Looked up from germline, CDR1 is LNHNV and CDR2 is YYDKDF (reference sequence).

The chain joins TRBV7-9 to TRBJ1-1; 9 bases are a match to TRBD1. CDR3 length equals 11 residues. CDR1 SEHNR and CDR2 FQNEAQ come from the germline V gene (reference sequence). The V and J ends lost 6 bases and 10 bases, in that order; junction bases with no gene match: 3. The CDR3 sequence: CASRGQGSAFF. The CDR3 DNA reads as TGTGCCAGCAGGGGACAGGGCTCAGCTTTCTTT.

This chain uses TRBV2 with TRBJ1-2; possibly TRBD1 for D (6 bases). The V end lost 6 bases, the J end lost 4 bases, and 15 bases lay between the germline ends. The CDR3 spans 14 residues. Germline V gene sequence: CDR1 SNHLY, CDR2 FYNNEI. The CDR3: CASRGGAYGYGYTF. In DNA form, the CDR3 reads TGTGCCAGCAGAGGGGGGGCCTACGGCTATGGCTACACCTTC. The whole variable domain, remainder taken from reference TRBV2 and TRBJ1-2, is EPEVTQTPSHQVTQMGQEVILRCVPISNHLYFYWYRQILGQKVEFLVSFYNNEISEKSEIFDDQFSVERPDGSNFTLKIRSTKLEDSAMYFCASRGGAYGYGYTFGSGTRLTVV.

This chain links TRBV3-1 (or the pseudogene TRBV3-2) with TRBJ1-2, with 9 positions matching TRBD1. Trimming removed 3 bases from V and 7 bases from J; junction bases left unmatched: 6. Germline values: CDR1 LGHDT, CDR2 YNNKEL (reference sequence). This CDR3 region has 14 residues. The CDR3 protein is CASSQIGTGPGYTF. The DNA for the CDR3 is TGTGCCAGCAGCCAGATCGGGACAGGGCCTGGCTACACCTTC.

The chain couples TRBV30 to TRBJ1-6; D call uncertain. Trimming shortened V by 3 bases and J by 3 bases, and 15 bases separated the two germline ends. Per germline, CDR1 GTSNPN and CDR2 SVGIG (reference sequence). The CDR3 has 16 residues. CDR3 loop: CAWRMDMLNYNSPLHF. In DNA, the CDR3 is TGTGCCTGGAGGATGGATATGCTGAACTATAATTCACCCCTCCACTTT.

This clone is a singleton in its sample. The V gene is TRBV11-3, the J gene TRBJ2-2, with D uncertain. The CDR3 extends over 13 amino acids. Germline assignment: CDR1 SGHNT and CDR2 YENEEA. Trimming took 0 bases from V and 7 from J, leaving 6 bases between them. CDR3 loop: CASSLDQGGELFF. As DNA, the CDR3 is TGTGCCAGCAGCTTAGATCAAGGCGGGGAGCTGTTTTTT.

This clone has just a few counts. The chain employs TRBV29-1 and TRBJ1-1; D perhaps matches TRBD1 (5 bases). With 2 bases removed from V and 5 bases from J, the gap between germline ends came to 15 bases. Per the germline V gene, CDR1 is SQVTM and CDR2 is ANQGSEA. The CDR3 runs to 14 residues. The CDR3 loop reads CSVESRGLRTEAFF. In DNA, the CDR3 is TGCAGCGTTGAAAGTCGGGGGTTACGAACTGAAGCTTTCTTT.

V is TRBV7-8 and J is TRBJ1-2; no clear D. Between the trimmed V and J ends, which lost 1 base and 5 bases, there was a span of 11 bases. Germline loops: CDR1 SGHVS, CDR2 FQNEAQ. This CDR3 contains 14 residues. The CDR3, as DNA: TGTGCCAGCAGCTTAGAAGCCAGACCATATGGCTACACCTTC. It yields the protein CASSLEARPYGYTF.

The gene calls are TRBV5-4 and TRBJ1-1; a weak D match, TRBD1 (6 bases). Germline CDR1 reads SGHNT; CDR2 reads YYREEE (reference sequence). The CDR3 runs 13 residues. V lost 5 bases and J 4 bases, leaving 12 bases between the germline ends. CDR3 residues: CASREQGGTEAFF. For the CDR3, the DNA is TGTGCCAGCAGGGAACAGGGAGGCACTGAAGCTTTCTTT.